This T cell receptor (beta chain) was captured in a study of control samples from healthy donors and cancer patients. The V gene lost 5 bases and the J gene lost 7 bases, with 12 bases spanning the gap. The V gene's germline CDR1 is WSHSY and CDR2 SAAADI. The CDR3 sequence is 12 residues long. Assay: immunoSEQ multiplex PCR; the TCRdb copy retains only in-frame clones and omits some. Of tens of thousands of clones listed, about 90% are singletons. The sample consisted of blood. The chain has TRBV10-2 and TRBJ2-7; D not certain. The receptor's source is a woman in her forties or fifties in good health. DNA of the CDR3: TGCGCCAGCAGTCAAAACTTTCGGGAGCAGTACTTC. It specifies CASSQNFREQYF.